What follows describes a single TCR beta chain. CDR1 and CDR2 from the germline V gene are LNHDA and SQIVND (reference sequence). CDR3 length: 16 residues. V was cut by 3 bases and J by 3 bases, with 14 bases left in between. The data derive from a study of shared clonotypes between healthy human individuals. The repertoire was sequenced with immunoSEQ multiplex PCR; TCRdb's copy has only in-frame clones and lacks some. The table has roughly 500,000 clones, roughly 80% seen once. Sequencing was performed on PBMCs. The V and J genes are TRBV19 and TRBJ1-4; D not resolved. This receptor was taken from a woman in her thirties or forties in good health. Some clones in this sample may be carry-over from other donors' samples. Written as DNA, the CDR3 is TGTGCCAGTAGTATCCTCCGAGGAGGACCTAATGAAAAACTGTTTTTT. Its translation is CASSILRGGPNEKLFF.